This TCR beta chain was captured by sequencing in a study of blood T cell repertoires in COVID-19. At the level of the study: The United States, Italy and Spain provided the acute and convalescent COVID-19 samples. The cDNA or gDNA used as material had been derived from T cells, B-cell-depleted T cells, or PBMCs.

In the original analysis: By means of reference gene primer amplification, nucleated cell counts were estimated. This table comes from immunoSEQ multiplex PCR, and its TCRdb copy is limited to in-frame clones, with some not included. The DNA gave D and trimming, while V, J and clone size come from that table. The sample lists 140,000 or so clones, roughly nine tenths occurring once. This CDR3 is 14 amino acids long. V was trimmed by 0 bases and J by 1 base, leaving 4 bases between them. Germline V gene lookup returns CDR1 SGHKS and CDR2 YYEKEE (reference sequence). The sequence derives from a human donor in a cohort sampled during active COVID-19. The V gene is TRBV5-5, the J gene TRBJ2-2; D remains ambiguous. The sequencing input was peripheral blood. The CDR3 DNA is TGTGCCAGCAGCTTGGCGTGGAACACCGGGGAGCTGTTTTTT. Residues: CASSLAWNTGELFF.